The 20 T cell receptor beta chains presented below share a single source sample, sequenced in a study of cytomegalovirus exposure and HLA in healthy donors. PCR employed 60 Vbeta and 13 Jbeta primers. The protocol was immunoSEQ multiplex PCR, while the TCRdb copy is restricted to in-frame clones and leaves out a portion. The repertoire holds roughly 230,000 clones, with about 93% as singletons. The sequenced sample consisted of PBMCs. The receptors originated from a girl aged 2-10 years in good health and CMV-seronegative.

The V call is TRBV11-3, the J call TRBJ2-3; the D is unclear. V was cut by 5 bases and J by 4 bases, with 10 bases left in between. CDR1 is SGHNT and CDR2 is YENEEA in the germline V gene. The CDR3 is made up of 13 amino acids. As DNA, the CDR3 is TGTGCCAGCAGCCCTTCGCGCGCAGATACGCAGTATTTT. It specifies CASSPSRADTQYF.

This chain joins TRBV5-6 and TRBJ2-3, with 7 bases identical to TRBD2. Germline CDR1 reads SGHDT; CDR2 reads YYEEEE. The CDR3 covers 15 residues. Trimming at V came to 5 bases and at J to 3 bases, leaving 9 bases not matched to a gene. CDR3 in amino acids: CASSLRAGATDTQYF. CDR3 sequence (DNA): TGTGCCAGCAGTCTGAGGGCGGGAGCGACAGATACGCAGTATTTT.

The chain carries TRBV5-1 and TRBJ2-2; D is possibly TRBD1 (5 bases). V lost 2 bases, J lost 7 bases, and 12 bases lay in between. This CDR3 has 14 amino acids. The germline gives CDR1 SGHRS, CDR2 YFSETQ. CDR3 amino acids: CASSLSVGVGELFF. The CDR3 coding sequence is TGCGCCAGCAGCTTATCCGTAGGGGTCGGGGAGCTGTTTTTT.

The CDR3 sequence is CASSFGRIGAQHF. CDR3 nucleotide sequence: TGTGCCAGCAGTTTCGGTAGGATCGGGGCCCAGCATTTT. The chain is built from TRBV27 and TRBJ1-5; no definite D call. Germline loops: CDR1 MNHEY, CDR2 SMNVEV (reference sequence). The CDR3 is 13 amino acids. Trimming took off 3 bases at V and 11 bases at J, with 14 bases between the two ends.

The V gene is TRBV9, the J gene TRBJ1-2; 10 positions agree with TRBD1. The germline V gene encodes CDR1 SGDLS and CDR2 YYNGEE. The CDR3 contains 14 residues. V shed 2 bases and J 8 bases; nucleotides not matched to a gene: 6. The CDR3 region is CASSVSTGGIGYTF. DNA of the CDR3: TGTGCCAGCAGCGTCTCGACAGGGGGCATAGGCTACACCTTC.

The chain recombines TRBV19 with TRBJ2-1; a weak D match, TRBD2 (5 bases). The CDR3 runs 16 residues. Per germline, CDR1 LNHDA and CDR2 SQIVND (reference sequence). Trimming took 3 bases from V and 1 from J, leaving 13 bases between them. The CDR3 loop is CASSIFGSGSYNEQFF. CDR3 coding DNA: TGTGCCAGTAGTATTTTTGGGAGTGGGTCCTACAATGAGCAGTTCTTC.

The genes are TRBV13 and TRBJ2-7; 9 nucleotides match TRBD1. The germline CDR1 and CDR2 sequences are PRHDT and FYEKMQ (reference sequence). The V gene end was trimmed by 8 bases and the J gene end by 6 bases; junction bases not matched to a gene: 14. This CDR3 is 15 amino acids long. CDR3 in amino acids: CASRRNVQGAGEQYF. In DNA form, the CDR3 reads TGTGCCAGCCGTCGTAACGTACAGGGGGCGGGCGAGCAGTACTTC.

The CDR3 nucleotides are TGCGCCAGCAGCCAAGTATCCGGGAGCGACAATGAGCAGTTCTTC. Encoded protein: CASSQVSGSDNEQFF. J is TRBJ2-1 and V is TRBV4-1; tentative D call: TRBD2 (6 bases). The CDR3 spans 15 residues. Germline CDR1 MGHRA, CDR2 YSYEKL. V was shortened by 1 base and J by 5 bases, with 12 bases between the two germline ends.

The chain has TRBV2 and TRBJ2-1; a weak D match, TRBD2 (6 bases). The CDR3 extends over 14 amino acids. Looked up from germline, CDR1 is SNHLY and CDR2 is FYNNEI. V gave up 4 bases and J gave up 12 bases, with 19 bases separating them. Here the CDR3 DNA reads TGTGCCAGCAGTGGAGGGACTGATTTTTTGGGGCAGTTCTTC. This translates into CASSGGTDFLGQFF.

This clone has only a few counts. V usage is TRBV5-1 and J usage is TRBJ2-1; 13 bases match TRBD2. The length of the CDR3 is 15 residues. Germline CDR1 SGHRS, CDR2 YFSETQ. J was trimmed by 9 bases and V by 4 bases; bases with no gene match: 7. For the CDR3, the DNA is TGCGCCAGCAGCCCGGGACTAGCGGGACCGGGTGAGCAGTTCTTC. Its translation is CASSPGLAGPGEQFF.

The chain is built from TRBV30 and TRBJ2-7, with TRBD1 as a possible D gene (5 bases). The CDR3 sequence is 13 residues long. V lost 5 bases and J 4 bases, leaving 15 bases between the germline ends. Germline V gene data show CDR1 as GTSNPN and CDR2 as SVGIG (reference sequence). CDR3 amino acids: CAWVSRASYEQYF. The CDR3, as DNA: TGTGCCTGGGTCTCCAGGGCGTCTTACGAGCAGTACTTC.

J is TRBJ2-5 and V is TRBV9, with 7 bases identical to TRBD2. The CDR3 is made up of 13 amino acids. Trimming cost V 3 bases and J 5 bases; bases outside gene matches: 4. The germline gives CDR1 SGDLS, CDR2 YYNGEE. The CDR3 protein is CASSGGGVETQYF. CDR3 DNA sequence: TGTGCCAGCAGCGGGGGAGGGGTGGAGACCCAGTACTTC. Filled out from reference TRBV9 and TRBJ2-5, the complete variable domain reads DSGVTQTPKHLITATGQRVTLRCSPRSGDLSVYWYQQSLDQGLQFLIQYYNGEERAKGNILERFSAQQFPDLHSELNLSSLELGDSALYFCASSGGGVETQYFGPGTRLLVL.

The CDR3 sequence: CASSAANPGNSYEQYF. CDR3 nucleotides: TGTGCCAGCAGCGCAGCGAACCCCGGTAACTCCTACGAGCAGTACTTC. The chain links TRBV7-9 to TRBJ2-7; D gene ambiguous. CDR1 and CDR2 (germline): SEHNR, FQNEAQ (reference sequence). This CDR3 has 16 residues. The V end was cut by 5 bases, the J end by 0 bases, with 17 bases between.

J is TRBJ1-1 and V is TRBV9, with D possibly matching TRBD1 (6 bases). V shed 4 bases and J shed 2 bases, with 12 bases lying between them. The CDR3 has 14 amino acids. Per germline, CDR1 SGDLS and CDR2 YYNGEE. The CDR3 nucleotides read TGTGCCAGCAGCCTATTAGGGGGAAACACTGAAGCTTTCTTT. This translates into CASSLLGGNTEAFF.

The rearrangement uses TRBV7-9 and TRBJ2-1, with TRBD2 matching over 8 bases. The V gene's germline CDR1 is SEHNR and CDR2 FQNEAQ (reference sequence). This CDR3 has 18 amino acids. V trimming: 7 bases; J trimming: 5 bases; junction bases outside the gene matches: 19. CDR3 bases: TGTGCCAGCACCCCAAGCTCGGGGGGGCCCTTGACCAACAATGAGCAGTTCTTC. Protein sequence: CASTPSSGGPLTNNEQFF.

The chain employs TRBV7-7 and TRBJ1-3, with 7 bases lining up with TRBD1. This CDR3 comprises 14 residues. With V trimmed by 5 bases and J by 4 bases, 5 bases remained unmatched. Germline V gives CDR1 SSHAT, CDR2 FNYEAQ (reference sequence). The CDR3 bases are TGTGCCAGCAGCCCAGACAGGGTCGGAAACACCATATATTTT. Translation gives CASSPDRVGNTIYF. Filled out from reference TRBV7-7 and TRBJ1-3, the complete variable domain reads GAGVSQSPRYKVTKRGQDVTLRCDPISSHATLYWYQQALGQGPEFLTYFNYEAQPDKSGLPSDRFSAERPEGSISTLTIQRTEQRDSAMYRCASSPDRVGNTIYFGEGSWLTVV.

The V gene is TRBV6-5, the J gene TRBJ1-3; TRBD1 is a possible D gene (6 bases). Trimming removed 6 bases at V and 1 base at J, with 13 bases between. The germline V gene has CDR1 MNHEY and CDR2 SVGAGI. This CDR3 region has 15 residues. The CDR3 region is CASSPGTTSGNTIYF. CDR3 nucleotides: TGTGCCAGCAGCCCCGGGACAACATCTGGAAACACCATATATTTT.

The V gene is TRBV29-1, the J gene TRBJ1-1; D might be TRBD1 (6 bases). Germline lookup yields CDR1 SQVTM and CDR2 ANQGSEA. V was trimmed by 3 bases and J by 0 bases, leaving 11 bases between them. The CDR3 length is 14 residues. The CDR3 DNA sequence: TGCAGCGTTGAGGGCAGGGGCATGAACACTGAAGCTTTCTTT. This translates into CSVEGRGMNTEAFF.

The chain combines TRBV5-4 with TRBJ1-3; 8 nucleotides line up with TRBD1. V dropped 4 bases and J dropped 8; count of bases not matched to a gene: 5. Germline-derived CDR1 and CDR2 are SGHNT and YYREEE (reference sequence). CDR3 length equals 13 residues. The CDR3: CASSATGVDTIYF. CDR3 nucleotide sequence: TGTGCCAGCAGCGCGACAGGGGTAGACACCATATATTTT.

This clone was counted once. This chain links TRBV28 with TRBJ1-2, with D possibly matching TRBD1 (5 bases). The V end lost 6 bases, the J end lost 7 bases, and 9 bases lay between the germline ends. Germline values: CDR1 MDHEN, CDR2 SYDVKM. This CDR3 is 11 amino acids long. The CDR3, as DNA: TGTGCCAGCAGGGGGCTCGGTGGCTACACCTTC. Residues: CASRGLGGYTF.